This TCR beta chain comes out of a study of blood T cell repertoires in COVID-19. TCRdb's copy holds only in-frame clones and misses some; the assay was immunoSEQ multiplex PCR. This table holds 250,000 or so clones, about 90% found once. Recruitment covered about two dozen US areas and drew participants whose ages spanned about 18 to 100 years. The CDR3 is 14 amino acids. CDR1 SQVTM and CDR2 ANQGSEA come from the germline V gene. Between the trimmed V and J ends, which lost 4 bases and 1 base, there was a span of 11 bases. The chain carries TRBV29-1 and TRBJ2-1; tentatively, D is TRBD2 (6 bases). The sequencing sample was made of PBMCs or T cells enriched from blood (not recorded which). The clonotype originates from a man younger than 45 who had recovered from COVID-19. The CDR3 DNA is TGCAGCGTTGTACGGGGGAGTTCCTACAATGAGCAGTTCTTC. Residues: CSVVRGSSYNEQFF.